This T cell receptor beta chain was recorded in a study of blood T cell repertoires in COVID-19. Study-level background: COVID-19 samples collected from the United States, Italy and Spain covered acute and convalescent phases. Sources were T cells, B-cell-depleted T cells, or PBMCs; the material itself was cDNA or gDNA.

Methods used by the authors: Estimation of nucleated cell counts was performed using reference gene primer amplification. The protocol was immunoSEQ multiplex PCR, while the TCRdb copy is restricted to in-frame clones and leaves out a portion. V and J calls and clone size are copied from that table; D and trimming were computed from the DNA. The sample includes tens of thousands of clones, more than 90% of them seen just once. Material for sequencing was peripheral blood. This clonotype was obtained from a human donor with active COVID-19. The donor label of this sample is uncertain.

The CDR3 region has the DNA TGTGCCAGCAGCCGTAGACTCCCCCCAATGTGGGAGCAGTTCTTC. This encodes CASSRRLPPMWEQFF. This chain joins TRBV7-2 and TRBJ2-1; D unresolved. The CDR3 totals 15 residues. CDR1 is SGHTA, CDR2 FQGNSA, per germline. V lost 5 bases and J lost 10, with 21 bases in between.